These 27 T cell receptor beta chains were all obtained from the same sample, sequenced in a study of radiotherapy plus CTLA-4 blockade in lung cancer (dated by TCRdb to the late 2010s). The method was the immunoSEQ multiplex PCR assay. The clones in this table, taken by TCRdb from immuneACCESS, are in-frame only. Not every clone is retained; where verified, under half of the shortfall comes from an unresolved V gene, and the cause of the rest is unknown. The sample yields some 70,000 clones; around three quarters were counted once. More than 8.5% of the sample is in the top ten clones. The sample here was peripheral blood, taken from a patient treated with radiotherapy plus ipilimumab. These receptors were obtained from a human donor with non-small cell lung cancer who had a complete response to radiotherapy plus ipilimumab.

This rearrangement joins TRBV4-1 to TRBJ1-2; 8 nucleotides line up with TRBD1. The CDR3 is 15 residues long. Germline trimming cut 2 bases from V and 5 bases from J; bases unmatched to any gene: 7. Germline assignment: CDR1 MGHRA and CDR2 YSYEKL. In nucleotides, the CDR3 is TGCGCCAGCAGCCAACTACCCGGGACAGGATATGGCTACACCTTC. Its translation: CASSQLPGTGYGYTF.

This clone was seen only a few times. CDR3 sequence reads: CASSEEAGRQETQYF. CDR3 DNA: TGTGCCAGCAGTGAAGAGGCAGGGCGACAAGAGACCCAGTACTTC. This chain connects TRBV6-1 to TRBJ2-5; D possibly corresponds to TRBD1 (5 bases). The CDR3 has 15 residues. Germline CDR1 MNHNS, CDR2 SASEGT. Trimming removed 1 base at V and 2 bases at J, with 11 bases between.

CDR3 region: CAWTPRTEAFF. The CDR3 DNA follows: TGTGCCTGGACCCCGAGGACTGAAGCTTTCTTT. The chain uses TRBV30 and TRBJ1-1; D remains unclear. The germline gives CDR1 GTSNPN, CDR2 SVGIG (reference sequence). The CDR3 is made up of 11 amino acids. V was pared by 4 bases and J by 5 bases, with 8 bases between.

The chain employs TRBV6-5 and TRBJ1-6; 9 bases are a match to TRBD1. After removal of 0 bases from V and 9 bases from J, the junction contained 3 bases not matched to a gene. This CDR3 is built from 15 residues. Germline CDR1 reads MNHEY; CDR2 reads SVGAGI. In DNA, the CDR3 is TGTGCCAGCAGTTACTCCCGGGACAGGGCTTCACCCCTCCACTTT. Protein: CASSYSRDRASPLHF.

The chain couples TRBV5-1 to TRBJ2-5; TRBD1 matches 11 bases. The CDR3 runs 15 residues. The germline CDR1 and CDR2 sequences are SGHRS and YFSETQ. Trimming at V came to 9 bases and at J to 4 bases, leaving 11 bases not matched to a gene. The DNA of the CDR3 is TGCGCCACCACCGGACAGGGGGCGAGCGCAGAGACCCAGTACTTC. As protein: CATTGQGASAETQYF.

In the case of this clone: The same CDR3 can be traced to other DNA sequences in this sample. Here the CDR3 reads CASSLRTGGTGANVLTF. In nucleotides, the CDR3 is TGTGCCAGCAGCCTCAGGACAGGGGGCACTGGGGCCAACGTCCTGACTTTC. The V and J genes are TRBV7-9 and TRBJ2-6; 11 nucleotides line up with TRBD1. Trimming took 5 bases from V and 2 from J; bases not matched to a gene: 5. CDR3 length equals 17 residues. Germline V gives CDR1 SEHNR, CDR2 FQNEAQ (reference sequence).

This rearrangement joins TRBV5-1 to TRBJ2-5, with TRBD2 matching 10 bases. This CDR3 is 15 amino acids long. V dropped 0 bases and J dropped 4; count of bases not matched to a gene: 3. Germline V gene lookup returns CDR1 SGHRS and CDR2 YFSETQ. CDR3 loop: CASSLGAGGLETQYF. The DNA of the CDR3 is TGCGCCAGCAGCTTGGGAGCGGGGGGGCTAGAGACCCAGTACTTC.

The V call is TRBV20-1, the J call TRBJ2-1; no firm D call. In germline, CDR1 is DFQATT, CDR2 SNEGSKA (reference sequence). The CDR3 runs to 10 residues. V shed 6 bases and J shed 6 bases, with 6 bases lying between them. The DNA of the CDR3 is TGCAGTGCCGAGCTCAATGAGCAGTTCTTC. Its translation is CSAELNEQFF.

The chain links TRBV12-5 to TRBJ2-6, with D unclear. This CDR3 has 15 residues. Trimming took 6 bases from V and 0 from J, leaving 9 bases between them. Germline values: CDR1 LGHNT, CDR2 FRNRAP. The CDR3 sequence is CASGGRFSGANVLTF. CDR3 sequence (DNA): TGTGCTAGTGGAGGACGGTTCTCTGGGGCCAACGTCCTGACTTTC.

This clone showed up just once. The chain combines TRBV7-2 with TRBJ2-7, with 8 nucleotides matching TRBD2. V gave up 4 bases and J gave up 3 bases; unmatched junction bases: 11. The CDR3 is made up of 16 amino acids. Per germline, CDR1 SGHTA and CDR2 FQGNSA. This chain's CDR3 is CASSYSGSGRGYEQYV. The CDR3 nucleotides are TGTGCCAGCAGCTATAGTGGAAGCGGGAGAGGCTACGAGCAGTACGTC.

This chain joins TRBV30 and TRBJ1-5; perhaps TRBD1 as D (6 bases). CDR3 length equals 15 residues. The V and J ends lost 5 bases and 1 base respectively, with 15 bases between them. Per the germline V gene, CDR1 is GTSNPN and CDR2 is SVGIG (reference sequence). CDR3 bases: TGTGCCTGGGGGGGCAGGGGAGGAAGCAATCAGCCCCAGCATTTT. Amino acid sequence: CAWGGRGGSNQPQHF.

The rearrangement links TRBV6-8 to TRBJ2-7; D is perhaps TRBD2 (6 bases). The V and J ends lost 6 bases and 7 bases respectively, with 16 bases between them. This CDR3 comprises 13 residues. CDR1 and CDR2 (germline): MNHGY, SAAAGT. The CDR3 loop is CASRQKRVREQYV. CDR3 coding DNA: TGTGCCAGCAGACAGAAGCGGGTTCGGGAGCAGTACGTC.

The V and J genes are TRBV18 and TRBJ1-1; no clear D. This CDR3 is built from 15 residues. The germline V gene has CDR1 KGHSH and CDR2 LQKENI. Trimming cost V 3 bases and J 0 bases, with 11 bases left between them. The CDR3 DNA reads TGTGCCAGCTCACCCCTCAGTCTCATGAACACTGAAGCTTTCTTT. This sequence encodes CASSPLSLMNTEAFF.

This clone was detected only once. The gene calls are TRBV11-3 and TRBJ1-2, with a weak D call TRBD1 (5 bases). The V gene lost 3 bases and the J gene lost 2 bases, with 13 bases spanning the gap. Germline V gives CDR1 SGHNT, CDR2 YENEEA. The CDR3 length is 15 residues. The CDR3 protein is CASSFRGASNYGYTF. As DNA, the CDR3 is TGTGCCAGCAGCTTCCGTGGGGCCTCGAACTATGGCTACACCTTC.

The V and J genes are TRBV7-2 and TRBJ2-2; 8 nucleotides match TRBD2. The germline V gene encodes CDR1 SGHTA and CDR2 FQGNSA. The CDR3 totals 16 residues. J was trimmed by 4 bases and V by 2 bases; bases with no gene match: 6. CDR3 residues: CASSLSGAGGTGELFF. DNA of the CDR3: TGTGCCAGCAGCTTAAGCGGGGCGGGGGGCACCGGGGAGCTGTTTTTT. The full variable domain, completed using reference TRBV7-2 and TRBJ2-2, is GAGVSQSPSNKVTEKGKDVELRCDPISGHTALYWYRQSLGQGLEFLIYFQGNSAPDKSGLPSDRFSAERTGGSVSTLTIQRTQQEDSAVYLCASSLSGAGGTGELFFGEGSRLTVL.

J is TRBJ2-3 and V is TRBV5-1; perhaps TRBD1 as D (6 bases). V shed 3 bases and J shed 4 bases, with 12 bases lying between them. Germline V gene data show CDR1 as SGHRS and CDR2 as YFSETQ. The CDR3 is 14 amino acids. The CDR3 spells CASSYRAGPDTQYF. The CDR3 DNA is TGCGCCAGCAGCTACAGGGCCGGCCCAGATACGCAGTATTTT.

This clone was observed a single time. The chain employs TRBV25-1 and TRBJ1-2, with TRBD1 identical over 7 bases. CDR1 is MGHDK and CDR2 is SYGVNS in the germline V gene. CDR3 size: 17 residues. The V segment lost 5 bases and the J segment 1 base; nucleotides outside the gene matches: 13. CDR3: CASSPPGQDNYNYGYTF. CDR3 nucleotide sequence: TGTGCCAGCAGTCCCCCCGGACAGGACAACTATAACTATGGCTACACCTTC.

This rearrangement joins TRBV5-1 to TRBJ2-7, with 10 bases that match TRBD1. J gave up 6 bases and V 5 bases, and 11 bases lay outside the gene matches. The CDR3 is made up of 15 amino acids. CDR1 and CDR2 (germline): SGHRS, YFSETQ. CDR3 loop: CASRRTGTGVGEQYF. The DNA of the CDR3 is TGCGCCAGCAGGCGTACCGGGACAGGGGTGGGCGAGCAGTACTTC.

Comment on this clone: The junction departs from the called germline gene at one end, perhaps through a read error. The CDR3: CACSDRGGANTEAFF. CDR3 coding DNA: TGTGCCTGCAGCGACCGGGGCGGGGCGAACACTGAAGCTTTCTTT. The chain employs TRBV7-9 and TRBJ1-1; possible D gene TRBD1, 5 bases. This CDR3 contains 15 residues. Germline loops: CDR1 SEHNR, CDR2 FQNEAQ (reference sequence).

The rearrangement joins TRBV7-9 to TRBJ1-4; D is possibly TRBD1 (6 bases). Germline V gene sequence: CDR1 SEHNR, CDR2 FQNEAQ (reference sequence). This CDR3 is 19 amino acids long. The V end lost 4 bases, the J end lost 12 bases, and 33 bases lay between the germline ends. CDR3 sequence: CASSYPPGGGRDRKEELFF. The CDR3, as DNA: TGTGCCAGCAGCTACCCCCCCGGGGGGGGCCGGGATCGGAAAGAGGAACTGTTTTTT.

This rearrangement joins TRBV27 to TRBJ2-1; tentative D call: TRBD2 (7 bases). The CDR3 has 17 amino acids. CDR1 and CDR2 (germline): MNHEY, SMNVEV (reference sequence). V was cut by 1 base and J by 9 bases, with 22 bases left in between. This CDR3 is CASSLYGVGGRGGEQFF. CDR3 bases: TGTGCCAGCAGTTTATATGGCGTCGGGGGGCGCGGTGGTGAGCAGTTCTTC.

V gene TRBV30 combines with J gene TRBJ2-6; the D gene is possibly TRBD1 (5 bases). V lost 6 bases and J 4 bases, leaving 13 bases between the germline ends. The germline V gene has CDR1 GTSNPN and CDR2 SVGIG (reference sequence). The CDR3 consists of 14 residues. The CDR3 nucleotides are TGTGCCTGCTTAACAGGTGCCGGGGCCAACGTCCTGACTTTC. This encodes CACLTGAGANVLTF.

The chain has TRBV5-1 and TRBJ1-1; D gene uncertain. Germline CDR1 and CDR2: SGHRS and YFSETQ. The CDR3 has 13 amino acids. The germline V and J ends were trimmed by 3 bases and 3 bases, with 9 bases remaining between them. The CDR3 bases are TGCGCCAGCAGCTCCGATTTCTACACTGAAGCTTTCTTT. Translated: CASSSDFYTEAFF.

The chain joins TRBV10-1 to TRBJ2-1; a possible D gene is TRBD1 (7 bases). Trimming took off 9 bases at V and 5 bases at J, with 35 bases between the two ends. The CDR3 consists of 20 residues. CDR1 and CDR2 from the germline V gene are WNHNN and SYGVQD (reference sequence). The CDR3 loop is CASKNRGFHRAGSLDNEQFF. The DNA of the CDR3 is TGCGCCAGTAAGAACAGGGGATTTCATAGGGCGGGAAGCCTGGACAATGAGCAGTTCTTC.

The chain's CDR3 is CASSKTANTEAFF. The CDR3 DNA sequence: TGTGCCAGTAGTAAGACAGCGAACACTGAAGCTTTCTTT. The chain employs TRBV19 and TRBJ1-1; a possible D gene is TRBD1 (5 bases). The CDR3 loop spans 13 amino acids. The V gene's germline CDR1 is LNHDA and CDR2 SQIVND (reference sequence). V lost 4 bases and J 1 base, leaving 7 bases between the germline ends.

The gene calls are TRBV11-3 and TRBJ2-2; 10 bases map to TRBD1. V trimming: 1 base; J trimming: 5 bases; junction bases outside the gene matches: 13. Per the germline V gene, CDR1 is SGHNT and CDR2 is YENEEA. CDR3 length: 19 amino acids. CDR3 region: CASSLASAGTGELTGELFF. CDR3 nucleotides: TGTGCCAGCAGCTTAGCCTCCGCCGGGACAGGGGAGTTAACCGGGGAGCTGTTTTTT.

The chain joins TRBV30 to TRBJ2-6; 10 nucleotides match TRBD1. Germline assignment: CDR1 GTSNPN and CDR2 SVGIG (reference sequence). This CDR3 spans 18 amino acids. V shed 1 base and J 4 bases; nucleotides not matched to a gene: 10. For the CDR3, the DNA is TGTGCCTGGAGTGCCGGGACAGGGGTTTTTCGGGGGGCCAACGTCCTGACTTTC. This gives the protein CAWSAGTGVFRGANVLTF.